These 19 T cell receptor beta chains were all obtained from the same sample, sequenced in a study of OX40 agonist ivuxolimab in advanced cancers. The method was immunoSEQ multiplex PCR; TCRdb's version includes in-frame clones alone and lacks a portion of them. This sample carries about 88,000 clones, roughly 84% of them seen once, and the ten largest clones take around 4%. The material was CD4+ or CD8+ T cells sorted from blood, obtained in a trial of the OX40 agonist ivuxolimab. Receptors were obtained from an adult with an advanced solid tumor such as melanoma, head and neck, liver or kidney cancer.

The V and J genes are TRBV10-3 and TRBJ2-3; 12 bases match TRBD2. The germline V gene has CDR1 ENHRY and CDR2 SYGVKD. Trimming cost V 8 bases and J 9 bases; bases outside gene matches: 9. The CDR3 length is 14 residues. The CDR3 reads CAIAASGRVDTQYF. CDR3 in DNA: TGTGCCATCGCGGCTAGCGGGAGGGTTGACACGCAGTATTTT.

The chain combines TRBV28 with TRBJ1-6; D possibly corresponds to TRBD1 (6 bases). CDR3 length equals 16 residues. Germline lookup yields CDR1 MDHEN and CDR2 SYDVKM. V was pared by 5 bases and J by 4 bases, with 15 bases between. CDR3 nucleotide sequence: TGTGCCAGCAGTGGGCCCGGGGGCGAGTATAATTCACCCCTCCACTTT. Translated, it gives CASSGPGGEYNSPLHF.

V gene TRBV7-2 combines with J gene TRBJ1-1; unclear D gene. CDR1 and CDR2 from the germline V gene are SGHTA and FQGNSA. Trimming cost V 3 bases and J 11 bases, with 16 bases left between them. The CDR3 loop spans 13 amino acids. CDR3 amino acids: CASSLSRDSAAFF. CDR3 bases: TGTGCCAGCAGCTTGTCCCGCGATTCGGCTGCTTTCTTT.

As DNA, the CDR3 is TGTGCCAGCTCACAGGGGGACGGCACAGATACGCAGTATTTT. Protein product: CASSQGDGTDTQYF. The rearrangement links TRBV18 to TRBJ2-3, with D tentatively TRBD1 (6 bases). Germline V gives CDR1 KGHSH, CDR2 LQKENI. Trimming took off 4 bases at V and 1 base at J, with 9 bases between the two ends. The CDR3 totals 14 residues.

The chain couples TRBV30 to TRBJ2-7; D is perhaps TRBD1 (6 bases). Germline V gene data show CDR1 as GTSNPN and CDR2 as SVGIG (reference sequence). V was cut by 3 bases and J by 3 bases, with 24 bases left in between. This CDR3 spans 17 amino acids. The CDR3 is CAWSRRQGRIGLYEQYF. The CDR3 nucleotides are TGTGCCTGGAGCAGGAGGCAGGGGCGAATTGGGCTCTACGAGCAGTACTTC.

CDR3 region: CASSFYQQGYQPQHF. The CDR3 DNA reads TGTGCCAGCAGCTTTTATCAACAGGGGTATCAGCCCCAGCATTTT. This chain links TRBV5-6 with TRBJ1-5, with 7 nucleotides matching TRBD1. CDR3 length equals 15 residues. Germline V gives CDR1 SGHDT, CDR2 YYEEEE. The V segment lost 2 bases and the J segment 5 bases; nucleotides outside the gene matches: 7.

V usage is TRBV4-3 and J usage is TRBJ2-7; the D gene is possibly TRBD2 (6 bases). Germline V gene lookup returns CDR1 LGHNA and CDR2 YSLEER. Trimming removed 5 bases at V and 5 bases at J, with 19 bases between. This CDR3 is 15 amino acids long. CDR3: CASSANLGGGHEQYF. CDR3 nucleotide sequence: TGCGCCAGCAGCGCAAATCTCGGGGGAGGCCACGAGCAGTACTTC.

The chain joins TRBV9 to TRBJ2-1; no definite D call. The CDR3 runs to 12 residues. Germline V gene lookup returns CDR1 SGDLS and CDR2 YYNGEE. Trimming removed 4 bases at V and 7 bases at J, with 9 bases between. In DNA, the CDR3 is TGTGCCAGCAGCCTGTCGAGTAATGAGCAGTTCTTC. Protein sequence: CASSLSSNEQFF. Full variable domain (missing parts from reference TRBV9 and TRBJ2-1): DSGVTQTPKHLITATGQRVTLRCSPRSGDLSVYWYQQSLDQGLQFLIQYYNGEERAKGNILERFSAQQFPDLHSELNLSSLELGDSALYFCASSLSSNEQFFGPGTRLTVL.

This chain links TRBV5-1 with TRBJ2-1; maybe TRBD1 (5 bases). Germline V CDR1 and CDR2: SGHRS, YFSETQ. Trimming stripped 5 bases from V and 8 bases from J, with 11 bases between. This CDR3 has 12 amino acids. CDR3 residues: CASRAGWHEQFF. The CDR3 region has the DNA TGCGCCAGCAGGGCAGGGTGGCATGAGCAGTTCTTC.

This clone turned up a few times. The chain joins TRBV5-8 to TRBJ2-1; D not certain. Germline V gives CDR1 SGHTS, CDR2 YDEGEE. V dropped 2 bases and J dropped 0 bases, with 9 bases sitting between them. This CDR3 comprises 15 residues. DNA for the CDR3: TGTGCCAGCAGCTTCTACCCCAGCTCCTACAATGAGCAGTTCTTC. Translating gives CASSFYPSSYNEQFF.

The chain recombines TRBV10-2 with TRBJ2-7; 9 bases match TRBD1. Germline V gives CDR1 WSHSY, CDR2 SAAADI. The CDR3 is made up of 17 amino acids. Trimming removed 8 bases from V and 3 bases from J; junction bases left unmatched: 17. CDR3 nucleotides: TGCGCCAGCGGGGGGGGACAGGGAACCGACATGGTCTACGAGCAGTACTTC. As protein: CASGGGQGTDMVYEQYF.

The V and J genes are TRBV11-2 and TRBJ2-7; D uncertain. The germline V and J ends were trimmed by 5 bases and 2 bases, with 16 bases remaining between them. This CDR3 contains 15 residues. CDR1 is SGHAT, CDR2 FQNNGV, per germline. Written as DNA, the CDR3 is TGTGCCAGCAGCCCCAGATCATTTGGGACCTACGAGCAGTACTTC. Amino acids: CASSPRSFGTYEQYF.

This clone was picked up one time. CDR3 protein: CASSPGPRYDNEQFF. The CDR3 DNA is TGTGCCAGCAGTCCGGGACCCCGGTACGACAATGAGCAGTTCTTC. The chain employs TRBV6-4 and TRBJ2-1, with D perhaps given as TRBD1 or TRBD2 (5 bases each). The CDR3 spans 15 residues. The V gene's germline CDR1 is MRHNA and CDR2 SNTAGT. Trimming cost V 5 bases and J 5 bases, with 16 bases left between them.

The table lists this clone with a few counts. V gene TRBV30 combines with J gene TRBJ2-7, with 7 bases matching TRBD1. CDR3 size: 13 residues. The junction had 7 bases not matched to a gene; V was cut back by 4 bases and J by 4 bases. From germline, CDR1 is GTSNPN and CDR2 SVGIG (reference sequence). Here the CDR3 DNA reads TGTGCCTGGACGGGACAGCCGGGGTACGAGCAGTACTTC. It encodes CAWTGQPGYEQYF. Full variable domain (rest looked up from reference TRBV30 and TRBJ2-7): SQTIHQWPATLVQPVGSPLSLECTVEGTSNPNLYWYRQAAGRGLQLLFYSVGIGQISSEVPQNLSASRPQDRQFILSSKKLLLSDSGFYLCAWTGQPGYEQYFGPGTRLTVT.

CDR3 DNA: TGTGCCGTTGACAGTTCGGGCGAGGTTACCTACGAGCAGTACTTC. Encoded protein: CAVDSSGEVTYEQYF. The chain joins TRBV10-3 to TRBJ2-7, with TRBD1 as a possible D gene (5 bases). CDR3 length: 15 amino acids. Germline CDR1 reads ENHRY; CDR2 reads SYGVKD. The ends were cut back, 11 bases at V and 2 bases at J, with 22 bases in the middle.

The rearrangement links TRBV19 to TRBJ2-7; TRBD2 might be the D (6 bases). The CDR3 has 16 residues. Trimming shortened V by 3 bases and J by 0 bases, and 15 bases separated the two germline ends. The germline CDR1 and CDR2 sequences are LNHDA and SQIVND (reference sequence). The CDR3: CASSIGQRESSYEQYF. The CDR3 DNA reads as TGTGCCAGTAGTATCGGGCAACGGGAGAGCTCCTACGAGCAGTACTTC.

V is TRBV10-3 and J is TRBJ2-3; 7 bases match TRBD1. Germline CDR1 and CDR2: ENHRY and SYGVKD. V lost 6 bases to trimming and J lost 4 bases; unmatched junction nucleotides: 7. The length of the CDR3 is 14 residues. The CDR3 nucleotides read TGTGCCATCAGACAGGGGAACGCGGCAGATACGCAGTATTTT. This codes for CAIRQGNAADTQYF.

The chain has TRBV4-1 and TRBJ2-5; possibly TRBD1 for D (5 bases). Trimming shortened V by 0 bases and J by 5 bases, and 7 bases separated the two germline ends. The CDR3 extends over 13 amino acids. Germline V gene data show CDR1 as MGHRA and CDR2 as YSYEKL. CDR3 amino acids: CASSQEGQETQYF. In nucleotides, the CDR3 is TGCGCCAGCAGCCAAGAGGGGCAGGAGACCCAGTACTTC.

The gene calls are TRBV7-8 and TRBJ2-3; D gene uncertain. This CDR3 spans 13 amino acids. The germline V gene has CDR1 SGHVS and CDR2 FQNEAQ. V was trimmed by 2 bases and J by 6 bases, leaving 9 bases between them. CDR3 nucleotides: TGTGCCAGCAGCTTATCCGCCGTGGATACGCAGTATTTT. As protein: CASSLSAVDTQYF. The full variable domain, completed using reference TRBV7-8 and TRBJ2-3, is GAGVSQSPRYKVAKRGQDVALRCDPISGHVSLFWYQQALGQGPEFLTYFQNEAQLDKSGLPSDRFFAERPEGSVSTLKIQRTQQEDSAVYLCASSLSAVDTQYFGPGTRLTVL.